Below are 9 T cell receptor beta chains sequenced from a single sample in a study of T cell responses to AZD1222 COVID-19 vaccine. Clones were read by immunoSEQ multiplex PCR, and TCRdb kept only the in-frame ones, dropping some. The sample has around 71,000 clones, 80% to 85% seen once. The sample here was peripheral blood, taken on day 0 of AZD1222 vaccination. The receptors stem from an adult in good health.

The DNA of the CDR3 is TGTGCCAGCAGACAGGGGCTTGGTAACACTGAAGCTTTCTTT. Translation: CASRQGLGNTEAFF. The gene calls are TRBV6-5 and TRBJ1-1, with 7 bases lining up with TRBD1. CDR3 size: 14 residues. Germline assignment: CDR1 MNHEY and CDR2 SVGAGI. With V trimmed by 6 bases and J by 2 bases, 6 bases remained unmatched.

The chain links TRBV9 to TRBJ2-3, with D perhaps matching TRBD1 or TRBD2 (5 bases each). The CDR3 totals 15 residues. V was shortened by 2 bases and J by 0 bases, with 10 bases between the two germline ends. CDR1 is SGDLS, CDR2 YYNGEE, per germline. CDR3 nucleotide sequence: TGTGCCAGCAGCGTTGCCGGGGCTAGCACAGATACGCAGTATTTT. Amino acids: CASSVAGASTDTQYF.

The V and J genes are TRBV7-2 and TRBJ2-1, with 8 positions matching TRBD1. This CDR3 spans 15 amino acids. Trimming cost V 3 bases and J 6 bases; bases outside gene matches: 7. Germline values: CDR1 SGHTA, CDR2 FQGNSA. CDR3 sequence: CASSFDRGSPNEQFF. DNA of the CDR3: TGTGCCAGCAGCTTCGACAGGGGAAGCCCCAATGAGCAGTTCTTC. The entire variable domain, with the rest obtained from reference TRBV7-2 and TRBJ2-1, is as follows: GAGVSQSPSNKVTEKGKDVELRCDPISGHTALYWYRQSLGQGLEFLIYFQGNSAPDKSGLPSDRFSAERTGGSVSTLTIQRTQQEDSAVYLCASSFDRGSPNEQFFGPGTRLTVL.

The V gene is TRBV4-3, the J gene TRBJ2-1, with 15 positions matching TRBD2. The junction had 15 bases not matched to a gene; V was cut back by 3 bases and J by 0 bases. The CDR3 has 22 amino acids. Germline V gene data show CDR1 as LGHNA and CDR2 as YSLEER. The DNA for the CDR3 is TGCGCCAGCAGCCAGGGGATCTGGACTAGCGGGAGGGCTTGGAGCTCCTACAATGAGCAGTTCTTC. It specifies CASSQGIWTSGRAWSSYNEQFF.

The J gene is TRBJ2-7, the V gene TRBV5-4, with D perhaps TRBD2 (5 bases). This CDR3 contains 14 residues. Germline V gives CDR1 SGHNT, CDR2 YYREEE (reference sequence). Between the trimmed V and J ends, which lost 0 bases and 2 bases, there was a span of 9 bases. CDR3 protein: CASSLVTGTYEQYF. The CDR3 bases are TGTGCCAGCAGCTTGGTGACGGGGACCTACGAGCAGTACTTC.

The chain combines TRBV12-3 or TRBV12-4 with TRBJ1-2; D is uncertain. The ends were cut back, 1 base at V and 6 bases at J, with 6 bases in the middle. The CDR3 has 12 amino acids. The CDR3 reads CASSLGGNGYTF. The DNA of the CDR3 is TGTGCCAGCAGTTTAGGGGGAAATGGCTACACCTTC.

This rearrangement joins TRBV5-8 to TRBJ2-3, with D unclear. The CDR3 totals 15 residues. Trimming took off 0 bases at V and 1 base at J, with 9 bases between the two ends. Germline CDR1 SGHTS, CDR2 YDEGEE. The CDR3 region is CASSLAFRGTDTQYF. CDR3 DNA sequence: TGTGCCAGCAGCTTGGCCTTTCGCGGCACAGATACGCAGTATTTT.

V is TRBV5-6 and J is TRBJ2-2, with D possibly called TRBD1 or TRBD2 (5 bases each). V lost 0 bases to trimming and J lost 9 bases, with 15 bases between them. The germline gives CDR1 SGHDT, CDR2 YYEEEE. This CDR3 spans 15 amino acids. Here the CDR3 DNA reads TGTGCCAGCAGCTTGGTCCGGGACGTCTTCAGGGAGCTGTTTTTT. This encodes CASSLVRDVFRELFF.

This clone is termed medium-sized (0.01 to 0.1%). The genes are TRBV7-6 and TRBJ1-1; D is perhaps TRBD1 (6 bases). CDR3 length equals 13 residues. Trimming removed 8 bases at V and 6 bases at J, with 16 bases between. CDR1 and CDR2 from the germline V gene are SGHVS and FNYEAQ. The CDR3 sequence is CASAPQGTAEAFF. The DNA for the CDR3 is TGTGCCAGCGCCCCACAGGGAACCGCTGAAGCTTTCTTT.